This TCR beta chain was recorded in a study of cytomegalovirus exposure and HLA in healthy donors. Study-wide results and limits: There was a cluster of highly shared sequence variants that was likely a sequencing artifact.

To note about this clone: Its antigen is not identified.

From germline, CDR1 is LGHNA and CDR2 YSLEER. This CDR3 has 14 amino acids. V was shortened by 0 bases and J by 6 bases, with 9 bases between the two germline ends. The study ran its PCR with 60 Vbeta and 13 Jbeta primers. Profiling relied on immunoSEQ multiplex PCR, and the TCRdb table lists in-frame clones only, not all of them. The table has 80,000 to 130,000 clones, around 80% seen once. The sequence derives from a male donor in good health and CMV-seropositive. Sequencing input: PBMCs. The chain employs TRBV4-3 and TRBJ1-5; D gene unclear. The CDR3 sequence is CASSQDRAGQPQHF. The CDR3 region has the DNA TGCGCCAGCAGCCAAGATAGGGCGGGTCAGCCCCAGCATTTT.